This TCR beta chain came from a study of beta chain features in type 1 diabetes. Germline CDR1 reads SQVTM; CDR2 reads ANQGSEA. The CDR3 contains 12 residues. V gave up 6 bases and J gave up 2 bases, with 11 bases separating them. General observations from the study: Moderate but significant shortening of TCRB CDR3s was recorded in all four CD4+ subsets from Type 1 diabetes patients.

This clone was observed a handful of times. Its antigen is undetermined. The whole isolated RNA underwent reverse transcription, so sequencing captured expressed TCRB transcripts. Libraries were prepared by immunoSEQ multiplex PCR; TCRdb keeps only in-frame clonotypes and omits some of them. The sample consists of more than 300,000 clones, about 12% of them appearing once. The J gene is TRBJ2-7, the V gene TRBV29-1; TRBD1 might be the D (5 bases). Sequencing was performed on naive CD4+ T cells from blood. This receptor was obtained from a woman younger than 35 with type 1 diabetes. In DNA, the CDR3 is TGCAGCGTCCACACAGGAGCCTACGAGCAGTACTTC. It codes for CSVHTGAYEQYF.